This T cell receptor (beta chain) was sequenced for a study of T cell responses to AZD1222 COVID-19 vaccine. Produced via immunoSEQ multiplex PCR; TCRdb's table is partial and in-frame only. This sample has about 85,000 clones, with roughly 90% found just once. The CDR3 is made up of 16 amino acids. The germline CDR1 and CDR2 sequences are MNHEY and SVGAGI. Trimming took 2 bases from V and 6 from J; bases not matched to a gene: 9. To note about this clone: Antigen specificity is unknown.

Findings of the study overall: Baseline serology detected seropositivity in only a handful of AZD1222 recipients.

The chain joins TRBV6-5 to TRBJ1-1; 10 nucleotides agree with TRBD1. The specimen was peripheral blood, collected on day 0 of AZD1222 vaccination. The clonotype was recovered from an adult in good health. CDR3 sequence reads: CASSYDPWTGGSEAFF. The CDR3 bases are TGTGCCAGCAGTTACGATCCTTGGACAGGGGGATCTGAAGCTTTCTTT.